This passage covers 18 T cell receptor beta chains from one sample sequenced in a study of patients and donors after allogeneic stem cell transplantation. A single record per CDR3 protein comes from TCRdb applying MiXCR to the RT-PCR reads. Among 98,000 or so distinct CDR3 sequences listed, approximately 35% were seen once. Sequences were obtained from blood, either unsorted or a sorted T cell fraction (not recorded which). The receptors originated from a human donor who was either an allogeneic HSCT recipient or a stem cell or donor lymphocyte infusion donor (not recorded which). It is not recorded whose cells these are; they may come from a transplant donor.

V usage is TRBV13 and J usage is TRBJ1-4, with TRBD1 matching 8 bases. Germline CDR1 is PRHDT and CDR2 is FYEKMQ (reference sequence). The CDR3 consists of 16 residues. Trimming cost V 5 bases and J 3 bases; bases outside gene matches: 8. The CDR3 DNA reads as TGTGCCAGCAGCGACCGCTACAGGGGGGCTAATGAAAAACTGTTTTTT. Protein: CASSDRYRGANEKLFF.

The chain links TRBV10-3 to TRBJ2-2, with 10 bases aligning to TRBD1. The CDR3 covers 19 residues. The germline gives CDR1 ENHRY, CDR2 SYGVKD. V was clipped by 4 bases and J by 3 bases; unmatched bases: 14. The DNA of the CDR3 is TGTGCCATCAGTGCCGGACGGTATTTGGGACAGGGGTACACCGGGGAGCTGTTTTTT. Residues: CAISAGRYLGQGYTGELFF.

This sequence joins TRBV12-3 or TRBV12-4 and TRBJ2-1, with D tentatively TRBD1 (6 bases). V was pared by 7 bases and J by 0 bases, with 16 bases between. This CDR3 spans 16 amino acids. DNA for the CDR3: TGTGCCAGCACCAACCAGGGGCCCGGCTCCTACAATGAGCAGTTCTTC. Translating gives CASTNQGPGSYNEQFF.

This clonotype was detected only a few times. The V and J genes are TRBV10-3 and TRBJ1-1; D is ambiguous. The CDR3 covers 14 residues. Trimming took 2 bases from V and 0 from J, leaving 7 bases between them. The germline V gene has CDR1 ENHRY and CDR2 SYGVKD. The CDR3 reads CAISEGRLNTEAFF. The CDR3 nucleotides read TGTGCCATCAGTGAGGGACGGTTGAACACTGAAGCTTTCTTT.

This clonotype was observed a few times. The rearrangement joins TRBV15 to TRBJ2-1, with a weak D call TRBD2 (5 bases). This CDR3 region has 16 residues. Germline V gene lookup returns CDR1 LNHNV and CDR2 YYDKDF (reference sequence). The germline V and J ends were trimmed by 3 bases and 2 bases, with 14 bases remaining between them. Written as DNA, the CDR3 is TGTGCCACCAGCAGGGAGCCCGGGGTAGCCTACAATGAGCAGTTCTTC. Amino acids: CATSREPGVAYNEQFF.

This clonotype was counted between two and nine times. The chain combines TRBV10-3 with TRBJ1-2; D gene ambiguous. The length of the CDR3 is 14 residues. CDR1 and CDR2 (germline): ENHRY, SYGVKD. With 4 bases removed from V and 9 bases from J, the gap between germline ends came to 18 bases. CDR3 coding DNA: TGTGCCATCAGTGCCCAGACGGATCGTTCGAGCTACACCTTC. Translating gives CAISAQTDRSSYTF.

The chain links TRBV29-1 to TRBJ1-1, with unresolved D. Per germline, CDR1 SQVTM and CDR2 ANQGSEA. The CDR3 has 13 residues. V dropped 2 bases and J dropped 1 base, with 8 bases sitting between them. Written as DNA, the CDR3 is TGCAGCGTTGAACGGTCAGGGAACACTGAAGCTTTCTTT. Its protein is CSVERSGNTEAFF.

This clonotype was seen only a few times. CDR3 in DNA: TGTGCCAGCAGGGGACCCGCCCAAGGCTACACCTTC. It translates to CASRGPAQGYTF. The chain recombines TRBV28 with TRBJ1-2; D perhaps matches TRBD1 (5 bases). CDR1 is MDHEN, CDR2 SYDVKM, per germline. V was cut by 6 bases and J by 8 bases, with 13 bases left in between. The CDR3 totals 12 residues.

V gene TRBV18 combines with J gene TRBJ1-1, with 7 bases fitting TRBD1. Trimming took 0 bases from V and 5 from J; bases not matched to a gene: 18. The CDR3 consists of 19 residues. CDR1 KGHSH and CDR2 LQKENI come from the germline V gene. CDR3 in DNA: TGTGCCAGCTCACCACCTCTTCTTGTGGTAACAGGGGAGGGGACTGAAGCTTTCTTT. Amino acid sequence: CASSPPLLVVTGEGTEAFF.

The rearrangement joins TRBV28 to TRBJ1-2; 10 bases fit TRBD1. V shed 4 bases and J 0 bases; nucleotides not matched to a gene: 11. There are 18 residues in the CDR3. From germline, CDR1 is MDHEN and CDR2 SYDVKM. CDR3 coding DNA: TGTGCCAGCAGTTCCGCGGGGACAGGGGCCCTTTCTAACTATGGCTACACCTTC. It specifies CASSSAGTGALSNYGYTF.

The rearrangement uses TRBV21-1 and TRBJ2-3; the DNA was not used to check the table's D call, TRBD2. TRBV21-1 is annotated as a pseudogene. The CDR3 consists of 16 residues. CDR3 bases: TGTGCCAGCAGCAATACGGTAGCGGGAGGGCCAAATACGCAGTATTTT. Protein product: CASSNTVAGGPNTQYF.

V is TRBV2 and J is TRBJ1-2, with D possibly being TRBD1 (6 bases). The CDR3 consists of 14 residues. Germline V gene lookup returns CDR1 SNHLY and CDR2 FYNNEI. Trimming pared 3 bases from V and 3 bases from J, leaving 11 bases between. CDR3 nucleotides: TGTGCCAGCAGTGAGCAGGGGAGGGACTATGGCTACACCTTC. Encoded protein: CASSEQGRDYGYTF.

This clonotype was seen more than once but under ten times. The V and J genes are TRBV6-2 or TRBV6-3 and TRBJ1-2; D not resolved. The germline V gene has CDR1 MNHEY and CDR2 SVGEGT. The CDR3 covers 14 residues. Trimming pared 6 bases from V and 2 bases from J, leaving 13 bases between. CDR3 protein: CASRRSGENYGYTF. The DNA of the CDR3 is TGTGCCAGCAGACGGAGCGGGGAGAACTATGGCTACACCTTC.

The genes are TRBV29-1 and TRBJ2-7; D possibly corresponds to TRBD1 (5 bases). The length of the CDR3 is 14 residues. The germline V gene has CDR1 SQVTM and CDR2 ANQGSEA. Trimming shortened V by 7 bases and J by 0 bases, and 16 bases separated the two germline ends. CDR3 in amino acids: CSALDTGGSYEQYF. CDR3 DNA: TGCAGCGCCCTGGACACTGGCGGCTCCTACGAGCAGTACTTC.

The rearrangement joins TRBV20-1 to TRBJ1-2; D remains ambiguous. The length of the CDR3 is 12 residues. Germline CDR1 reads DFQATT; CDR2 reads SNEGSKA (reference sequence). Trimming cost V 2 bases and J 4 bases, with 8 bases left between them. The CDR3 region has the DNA TGCAGTGCTAGATCGGGGAGCTATGGCTACACCTTC. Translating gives CSARSGSYGYTF.

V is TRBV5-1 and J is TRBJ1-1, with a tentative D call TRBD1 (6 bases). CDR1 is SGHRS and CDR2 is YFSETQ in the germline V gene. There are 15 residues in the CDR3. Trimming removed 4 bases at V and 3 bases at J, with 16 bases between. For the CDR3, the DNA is TGCGCCAGCAGCCCTCGCCCCAAGGGGGACACTGAAGCTTTCTTT. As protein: CASSPRPKGDTEAFF. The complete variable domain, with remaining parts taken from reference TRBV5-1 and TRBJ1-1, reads KAGVTQTPRYLIKTRGQQVTLSCSPISGHRSVSWYQQTPGQGLQFLFEYFSETQRNKGNFPGRFSGRQFSNSRSEMNVSTLELGDSALYLCASSPRPKGDTEAFFGQGTRLTVV.

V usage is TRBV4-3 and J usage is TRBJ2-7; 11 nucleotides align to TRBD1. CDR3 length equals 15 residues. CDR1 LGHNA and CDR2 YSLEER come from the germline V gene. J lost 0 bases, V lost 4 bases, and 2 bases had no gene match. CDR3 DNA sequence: TGCGCCAGCAGCCGGGACAGGGGGAGCTCCTACGAGCAGTACTTC. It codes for CASSRDRGSSYEQYF.

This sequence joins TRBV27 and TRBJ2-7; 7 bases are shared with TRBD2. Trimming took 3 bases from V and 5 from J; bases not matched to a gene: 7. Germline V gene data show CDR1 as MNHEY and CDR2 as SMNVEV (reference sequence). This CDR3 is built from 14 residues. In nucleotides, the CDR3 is TGTGCCAGCAGTTTTGCCGGGAGGAGGAACGAGCAGTACTTC. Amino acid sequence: CASSFAGRRNEQYF.